These 26 T cell receptor beta chains were sequenced from one sample in a study of response to subunit inactivated influenza vaccine. In TCRdb, the RT-PCR reads were re-called with MiXCR into one record per CDR3 protein. In the table there are over 800,000 distinct CDR3 sequences, 21% of which are singletons. The input for sequencing was PBMCs from blood, taken about 5 days after vaccination. Receptors were obtained from a man in his fifties who received an inactivated influenza vaccine.

The V gene is TRBV5-5, the J gene TRBJ1-2; 9 bases are shared with TRBD1. CDR1 SGHKS and CDR2 YYEKEE come from the germline V gene (reference sequence). The CDR3 loop spans 15 amino acids. Losses at the gene ends were 0 bases for V and 3 bases for J; bases not matched to a gene: 3. CDR3 DNA sequence: TGTGCCAGCAGCTTGGCTACAGGGGGCGACTATGGCTACACCTTC. This gives the protein CASSLATGGDYGYTF.

The rearrangement uses TRBV12-3 or TRBV12-4 and TRBJ2-2; 8 positions agree with TRBD1. The V and J ends lost 5 bases and 7 bases, in that order; junction bases with no gene match: 9. The CDR3 is 15 residues long. As DNA, the CDR3 is TGTGCCAGCAGTGCGTCGACAGGGGTCTACGGGGAGCTGTTTTTT. Translating it yields CASSASTGVYGELFF.

The table lists this clonotype with a few counts. J is TRBJ2-7 and V is TRBV6-1, with 14 bases aligning to TRBD2. Germline V lookup: CDR1 MNHNS, CDR2 SASEGT. The CDR3 runs 16 residues. V lost 5 bases to trimming and J lost 2 bases; unmatched junction nucleotides: 5. CDR3 bases: TGTGCCAGCAGTAAGGGGACTAGCGGGGGACCCTACGAGCAGTACTTC. This encodes CASSKGTSGGPYEQYF.

V gene TRBV2 combines with J gene TRBJ1-4; D call uncertain. The germline V and J ends were trimmed by 4 bases and 4 bases, with 10 bases remaining between them. The CDR3 totals 14 residues. Germline V gene data show CDR1 as SNHLY and CDR2 as FYNNEI. The CDR3 spells CASSGRSLNEKLFF. Here the CDR3 DNA reads TGTGCCAGCAGTGGGCGAAGCCTTAATGAAAAACTGTTTTTT.

This clonotype turned up a few times. The V gene is TRBV20-1, the J gene TRBJ2-3; 8 bases align to TRBD1. Trimming at V came to 4 bases and at J to 2 bases, leaving 5 bases not matched to a gene. Looked up from germline, CDR1 is DFQATT and CDR2 is SNEGSKA (reference sequence). The CDR3 has 14 residues. DNA of the CDR3: TGCAGTGCTAACAGGGGGGATGCCACAGATACGCAGTATTTT. This sequence encodes CSANRGDATDTQYF.

This chain joins TRBV20-1 and TRBJ1-2; 9 nucleotides align to TRBD1. Germline V gene lookup returns CDR1 DFQATT and CDR2 SNEGSKA (reference sequence). The CDR3 length is 12 residues. The J segment lost 7 bases and the V segment lost 6 bases, leaving 6 bases of the junction unmatched. Here the CDR3 reads CSASQGAGGYTF. The DNA for the CDR3 is TGCAGTGCGTCACAGGGGGCCGGTGGCTACACCTTC.

This clonotype appeared a few times. V usage is TRBV3-1 and J usage is TRBJ2-6; 13 positions agree with TRBD2. With 4 bases clipped from V and 3 bases from J, the junction kept 6 bases outside the gene matches. Looked up from germline, CDR1 is LGHDT and CDR2 is YNNKEL (reference sequence). The length of the CDR3 is 18 residues. CDR3 in amino acids: CASSPRLAGGSGANVLTF. CDR3 nucleotide sequence: TGTGCCAGCAGCCCCAGACTAGCGGGAGGTAGTGGGGCCAACGTCCTGACTTTC.

The rearrangement joins TRBV28 to TRBJ2-4; 7 bases match TRBD1. This CDR3 region has 16 residues. J lost 1 base, V lost 6 bases, and 9 bases had no gene match. CDR1 and CDR2 from the germline V gene are MDHEN and SYDVKM. This chain's CDR3 is CASRRQGLGAKNIQYF. CDR3 in DNA: TGTGCCAGCAGACGACAGGGCCTCGGCGCCAAAAACATTCAGTACTTC.

This chain links TRBV6-1 with TRBJ2-5; 10 bases line up with TRBD1. The CDR3 has 15 amino acids. The V segment lost 6 bases and the J segment 4 bases; nucleotides outside the gene matches: 8. In germline, CDR1 is MNHNS, CDR2 SASEGT. The CDR3: CASRTGQGRGETQYF. The CDR3 DNA follows: TGTGCCAGCAGGACGGGACAGGGGCGGGGAGAGACCCAGTACTTC.

A few counts support this clonotype. The gene calls are TRBV5-1 and TRBJ2-1, with D possibly matching TRBD2 (5 bases). CDR1 and CDR2 from the germline V gene are SGHRS and YFSETQ. V gave up 4 bases and J gave up 0 bases, with 8 bases separating them. The CDR3 runs 14 residues. The CDR3 loop reads CASSEGLSYNEQFF. The CDR3 DNA sequence: TGCGCCAGCAGCGAAGGACTCTCCTACAATGAGCAGTTCTTC. The complete variable domain, with remaining parts taken from reference TRBV5-1 and TRBJ2-1, reads KAGVTQTPRYLIKTRGQQVTLSCSPISGHRSVSWYQQTPGQGLQFLFEYFSETQRNKGNFPGRFSGRQFSNSRSEMNVSTLELGDSALYLCASSEGLSYNEQFFGPGTRLTVL.

The V call is TRBV6-5, the J call TRBJ2-3, with TRBD2 matching over 7 bases. The CDR3 runs 11 residues. Germline V CDR1 and CDR2: MNHEY, SVGAGI. J was trimmed by 5 bases and V by 9 bases; bases with no gene match: 2. The CDR3 nucleotides read TGTGCCAGGTGGGGGGGAGATACGCAGTATTTT. It specifies CARWGGDTQYF.

This clonotype was recorded a few times. The chain employs TRBV5-1 and TRBJ2-4, with D possibly TRBD1 on 5 matching bases. This CDR3 spans 14 amino acids. CDR1 SGHRS and CDR2 YFSETQ come from the germline V gene. Trimming took off 0 bases at V and 7 bases at J, with 11 bases between the two ends. CDR3 protein: CASSLGDSLNIQYF. CDR3 coding DNA: TGCGCCAGCAGCTTGGGTGACAGTTTGAACATTCAGTACTTC. The whole variable domain, remainder taken from reference TRBV5-1 and TRBJ2-4, is KAGVTQTPRYLIKTRGQQVTLSCSPISGHRSVSWYQQTPGQGLQFLFEYFSETQRNKGNFPGRFSGRQFSNSRSEMNVSTLELGDSALYLCASSLGDSLNIQYFGAGTRLSVL.

The V gene is TRBV20-1, the J gene TRBJ2-5, with D maybe TRBD2 (5 bases). This CDR3 has 12 residues. In germline, CDR1 is DFQATT, CDR2 SNEGSKA (reference sequence). Trimming cost V 4 bases and J 7 bases, with 13 bases left between them. In DNA form, the CDR3 reads TGCAGTGCTATACTAGAATTCGTGACCCAGTACTTC. It codes for CSAILEFVTQYF.

CDR3 amino acids: CASSVQGGLSNTDTQYF. Here the CDR3 DNA reads TGTGCCAGCAGCGTACAGGGAGGACTATCAAACACAGATACGCAGTATTTT. The rearrangement uses TRBV9 and TRBJ2-3; possibly TRBD2 for D (6 bases). The CDR3 loop spans 17 amino acids. Trimming took 1 base from V and 2 from J, leaving 17 bases between them. Germline V CDR1 and CDR2: SGDLS, YYNGEE.

This clonotype appeared many times. The rearrangement joins TRBV20-1 to TRBJ1-1, with 7 bases matching TRBD1. Germline V gene data show CDR1 as DFQATT and CDR2 as SNEGSKA (reference sequence). The V and J ends lost 5 bases and 6 bases, in that order; junction bases with no gene match: 3. The CDR3 totals 11 residues. The CDR3 sequence is CSAPTGPEAFF. CDR3 bases: TGCAGTGCTCCGACAGGGCCTGAAGCTTTCTTT.

This rearrangement joins TRBV20-1 to TRBJ2-7, with 8 positions matching TRBD2. The CDR3 loop spans 13 amino acids. The junction had 5 bases not matched to a gene; V was cut back by 3 bases and J by 4 bases. Per the germline V gene, CDR1 is DFQATT and CDR2 is SNEGSKA (reference sequence). CDR3 amino acids: CSARSGGDYEQYF. For the CDR3, the DNA is TGCAGTGCTAGGTCCGGGGGGGATTACGAGCAGTACTTC.

This clonotype was seen just once. This rearrangement joins TRBV19 to TRBJ1-1; D possibly corresponds to TRBD1 (5 bases). Trimming cost V 5 bases and J 5 bases, with 27 bases left between them. Looked up from germline, CDR1 is LNHDA and CDR2 is SQIVND (reference sequence). This CDR3 spans 18 amino acids. The CDR3 sequence is CASSPPSVTVGTRTEAFF. CDR3 bases: TGTGCCAGTAGTCCTCCTTCGGTGACAGTGGGTACTCGGACTGAAGCTTTCTTT.

This clonotype came up many times. The chain couples TRBV20-1 to TRBJ2-3; 14 bases are shared with TRBD2. Germline V lookup: CDR1 DFQATT, CDR2 SNEGSKA (reference sequence). The ends lost 3 bases at V and 6 bases at J; junction bases unmatched: 5. The CDR3 totals 15 residues. The CDR3 region is CSASARLAGGDTQYF. The CDR3 bases are TGCAGTGCTAGTGCAAGACTAGCGGGAGGGGATACGCAGTATTTT.

This clonotype occurred a few times. The chain is built from TRBV28 and TRBJ1-5, with 7 bases aligning to TRBD1. J gave up 0 bases and V 6 bases, and 17 bases lay outside the gene matches. The CDR3 loop spans 19 amino acids. Germline CDR1 and CDR2: MDHEN and SYDVKM. The CDR3 region is CASRLRTGSTMYSNQPQHF. CDR3 bases: TGTGCCAGCAGGTTGCGGACAGGCAGCACTATGTATAGCAATCAGCCCCAGCATTTT.

The rearrangement links TRBV25-1 to TRBJ2-5; D not resolved. The germline V and J ends were trimmed by 2 bases and 1 base, with 8 bases remaining between them. The CDR3 spans 14 residues. CDR1 is MGHDK, CDR2 SYGVNS, per germline. CDR3 loop: CASSEKTRQETQYF. The CDR3 bases are TGTGCCAGCAGTGAAAAGACCCGCCAAGAGACCCAGTACTTC.

The chain employs TRBV3-1 and TRBJ1-3; D gene uncertain. The CDR3 contains 16 residues. Germline V gene data show CDR1 as LGHDT and CDR2 as YNNKEL (reference sequence). The V and J ends lost 0 bases and 0 bases respectively, with 9 bases between them. CDR3 residues: CASSQDRHHSGNTIYF. The CDR3 bases are TGTGCCAGCAGCCAAGATCGGCACCACTCTGGAAACACCATATATTTT. Variable domain in full (rest from reference TRBV3-1 and TRBJ1-3): DTAVSQTPKYLVTQMGNDKSIKCEQNLGHDTMYWYKQDSKKFLKIMFSYNNKELIINETVPNRFSPKSPDKAHLNLHINSLELGDSAVYFCASSQDRHHSGNTIYFGEGSWLTVV.

This chain links TRBV6-2 or TRBV6-3 with TRBJ2-7; the match to TRBD1 covers 9 bases. The CDR3 runs to 17 residues. The germline V gene has CDR1 MNHEY and CDR2 SVGEGT. With 1 base clipped from V and 3 bases from J, the junction kept 10 bases outside the gene matches. CDR3 sequence: CASSYLMGRTGVYEQYF. CDR3 nucleotides: TGTGCCAGCAGTTACTTAATGGGGCGGACAGGGGTCTACGAGCAGTACTTC.

The chain is built from TRBV20-1 and TRBJ2-5, with 10 positions matching TRBD2. The CDR3 spans 13 residues. Germline lookup yields CDR1 DFQATT and CDR2 SNEGSKA (reference sequence). The V segment lost 2 bases and the J segment 7 bases; nucleotides outside the gene matches: 4. CDR3 protein: CSARLAGVGTQYF. DNA of the CDR3: TGCAGTGCTAGACTAGCGGGGGTGGGGACCCAGTACTTC.

There are a few counts of this clonotype. The V and J genes are TRBV7-6 and TRBJ1-2, with D possibly TRBD1 on 5 matching bases. The CDR3 spans 15 residues. From germline, CDR1 is SGHVS and CDR2 FNYEAQ. V was trimmed by 5 bases and J by 7 bases, leaving 20 bases between them. The CDR3 nucleotides are TGTGCCAGCAGCGCGCAAGGAAGGGGTCCGGGTGGCTACACCTTC. This gives the protein CASSAQGRGPGGYTF. Complete variable domain (other parts from reference TRBV7-6 and TRBJ1-2): GAGVSQSPRYKVTKRGQDVALRCDPISGHVSLYWYRQALGQGPEFLTYFNYEAQQDKSGLPNDRFSAERPEGSISTLTIQRTEQRDSAMYRCASSAQGRGPGGYTFGSGTRLTVV.

The V call is TRBV2, the J call TRBJ2-3, with TRBD2 matching 10 bases. Germline CDR1 SNHLY, CDR2 FYNNEI. The CDR3 runs 14 residues. Germline trimming cut 9 bases from V and 5 bases from J; bases unmatched to any gene: 8. The CDR3 DNA reads TGTGCCAGGGGCGGGACTAGCGATAGAGATACGCAGTATTTT. This gives the protein CARGGTSDRDTQYF.

This chain connects TRBV5-6 to TRBJ2-7, with TRBD2 identical over 11 bases. After removal of 3 bases from V and 5 bases from J, the junction contained 7 bases not matched to a gene. Germline values: CDR1 SGHDT, CDR2 YYEEEE. The length of the CDR3 is 15 residues. The CDR3 DNA is TGTGCCAGCAGCTCGCTAGCGGGAGGAAACCACGAGCAGTACTTC. Translating it yields CASSSLAGGNHEQYF.